This T cell receptor (beta chain) was captured by sequencing in a study of tumor-infiltrating lymphocytes in primary liver carcinoma. Looking at the study overall: Each sample had roughly 3.5 to 7.13 million productive TCRbeta reads regardless of tissue type. Broader study findings: Found in all five tumor regions were only about 7.5-25% of top clones.

Regarding this clonotype: What it binds is unknown. A read error is likely, as this CDR3 ends without the conserved phenylalanine or tryptophan. The DNA is omitted, as the CDR3 cannot be located on it reliably, and the CDR3 follows TCRdb's listing.

Starting material of about 0.45 ug total RNA yielded TCR beta cDNA via a constant-region primer. Three nested multiplex PCR rounds of slightly modified ARM-PCR generated TCR beta libraries. Investigators reported that the first two PCR rounds, at 9 to 11 cycles each, used TRBV1-TRBV30 forward primers with a C-beta reverse primer. MiXCR was run by TCRdb on the multiplex PCR reads, yielding one entry per CDR3 protein. The sample consists of around 70,000 distinct CDR3 sequences, roughly two thirds of them appearing once. Ends included, the CDR3 has 17 residues. From germline, CDR1 is SGHAT and CDR2 FQNNGV. The roughly 19-32 mg bulk tissue piece was not sorted before simultaneous RNA and DNA extraction. The cohort consisted of patients whose primary liver carcinoma was surgically resected.

The clonotype was recovered from a man aged 35-49 years with primary liver carcinoma and hepatitis B virus infection. The chain uses TRBV11-2 and TRBJ2-2; the table calls TRBD1, which could not be checked here. The sample comprised liver tumor tissue from sampling region 4. The subset: tumor region T4, right-lateral pole. CDR3 region: CASSFDRDRVGTGGPFY.